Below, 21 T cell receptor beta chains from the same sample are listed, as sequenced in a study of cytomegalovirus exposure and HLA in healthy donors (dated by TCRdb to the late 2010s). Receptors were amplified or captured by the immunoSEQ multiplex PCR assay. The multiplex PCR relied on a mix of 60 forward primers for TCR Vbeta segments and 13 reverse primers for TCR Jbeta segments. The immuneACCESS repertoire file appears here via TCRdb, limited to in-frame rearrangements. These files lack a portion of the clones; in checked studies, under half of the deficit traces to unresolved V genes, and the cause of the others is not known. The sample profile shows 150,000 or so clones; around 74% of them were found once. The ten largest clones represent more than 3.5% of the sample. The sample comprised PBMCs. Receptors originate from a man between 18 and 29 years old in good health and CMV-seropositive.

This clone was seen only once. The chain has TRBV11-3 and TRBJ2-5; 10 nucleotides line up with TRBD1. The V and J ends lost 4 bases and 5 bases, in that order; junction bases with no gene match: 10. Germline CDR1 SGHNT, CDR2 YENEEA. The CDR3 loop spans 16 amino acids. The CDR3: CASSSETGTGEETQYF. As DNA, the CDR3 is TGTGCCAGCAGCTCCGAGACGGGGACAGGGGAGGAGACCCAGTACTTC.

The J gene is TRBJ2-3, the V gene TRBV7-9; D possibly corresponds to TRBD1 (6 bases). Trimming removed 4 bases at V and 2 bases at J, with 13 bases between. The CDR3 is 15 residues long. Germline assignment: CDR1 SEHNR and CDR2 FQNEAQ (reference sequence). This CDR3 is CASSSQTGYTDTQYF. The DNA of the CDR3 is TGTGCCAGCAGCTCCCAGACAGGCTACACAGATACGCAGTATTTT.

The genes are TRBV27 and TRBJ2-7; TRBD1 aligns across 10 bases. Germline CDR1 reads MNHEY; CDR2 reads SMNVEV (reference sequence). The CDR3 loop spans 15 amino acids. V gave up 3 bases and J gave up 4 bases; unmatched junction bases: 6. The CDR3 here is CASSLIPGQGYEQYF. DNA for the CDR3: TGTGCCAGCAGTTTGATACCGGGACAGGGGTACGAGCAGTACTTC.

The CDR3 bases are TGCGCCAGCAGCTTGTTGAGCGGGCGGGAGACCCAGTACTTC. Its translation is CASSLLSGRETQYF. The chain joins TRBV5-1 to TRBJ2-5; D perhaps matches TRBD2 (6 bases). The CDR3 contains 14 residues. CDR1 is SGHRS, CDR2 YFSETQ, per germline. V was trimmed by 1 base and J by 5 bases, leaving 12 bases between them.

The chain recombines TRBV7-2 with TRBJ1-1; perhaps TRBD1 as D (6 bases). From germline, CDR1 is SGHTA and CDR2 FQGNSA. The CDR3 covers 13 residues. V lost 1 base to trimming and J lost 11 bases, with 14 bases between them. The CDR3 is CASSLEVGGGAFF. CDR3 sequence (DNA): TGTGCCAGCAGCTTAGAGGTAGGGGGTGGTGCTTTCTTT.

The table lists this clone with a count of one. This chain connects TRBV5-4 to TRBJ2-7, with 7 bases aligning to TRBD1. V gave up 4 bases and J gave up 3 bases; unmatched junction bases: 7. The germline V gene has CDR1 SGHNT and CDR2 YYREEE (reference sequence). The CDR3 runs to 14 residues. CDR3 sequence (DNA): TGTGCCAGCAGCGTACCCGGGACAGTCTACGAGCAGTACTTC. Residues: CASSVPGTVYEQYF.

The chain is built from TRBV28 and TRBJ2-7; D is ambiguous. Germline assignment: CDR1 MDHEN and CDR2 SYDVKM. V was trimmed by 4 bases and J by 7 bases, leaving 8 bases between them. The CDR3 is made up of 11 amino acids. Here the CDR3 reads CASSSRREQYF. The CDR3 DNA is TGTGCCAGCAGTTCCCGGCGGGAGCAGTACTTC. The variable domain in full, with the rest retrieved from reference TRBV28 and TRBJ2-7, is DVKVTQSSRYLVKRTGEKVFLECVQDMDHENMFWYRQDPGLGLRLIYFSYDVKMKEKGDIPEGYSVSREKKERFSLILESASTNQTSMYLCASSSRREQYFGPGTRLTVT.

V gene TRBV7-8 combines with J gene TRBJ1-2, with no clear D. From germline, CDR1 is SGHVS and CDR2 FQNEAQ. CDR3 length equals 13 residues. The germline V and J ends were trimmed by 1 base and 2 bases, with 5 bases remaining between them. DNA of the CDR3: TGTGCCAGCAGCTTAGACTACAACTATGGCTACACCTTC. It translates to CASSLDYNYGYTF.

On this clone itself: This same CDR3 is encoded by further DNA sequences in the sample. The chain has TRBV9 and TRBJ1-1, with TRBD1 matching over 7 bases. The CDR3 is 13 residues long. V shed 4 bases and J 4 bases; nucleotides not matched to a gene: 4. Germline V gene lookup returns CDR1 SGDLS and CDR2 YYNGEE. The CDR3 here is CASSLRQGTEAFF. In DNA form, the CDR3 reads TGTGCCAGCAGCCTCCGACAGGGCACTGAAGCTTTCTTT.

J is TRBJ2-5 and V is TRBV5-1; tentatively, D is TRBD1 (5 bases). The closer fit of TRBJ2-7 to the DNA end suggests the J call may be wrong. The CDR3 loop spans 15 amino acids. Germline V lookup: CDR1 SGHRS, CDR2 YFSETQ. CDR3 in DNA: TGCGCCAGCAGCTTGGTTGCCAGGGCACCATACGAGCAGTACTTC. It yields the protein CASSLVARAPYEQYF.

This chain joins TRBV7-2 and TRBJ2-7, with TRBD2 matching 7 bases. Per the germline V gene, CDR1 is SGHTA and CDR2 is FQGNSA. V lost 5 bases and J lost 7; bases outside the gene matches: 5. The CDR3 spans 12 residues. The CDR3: CASSRLAWEQYF. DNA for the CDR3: TGTGCCAGCAGCCGACTAGCCTGGGAGCAGTACTTC.

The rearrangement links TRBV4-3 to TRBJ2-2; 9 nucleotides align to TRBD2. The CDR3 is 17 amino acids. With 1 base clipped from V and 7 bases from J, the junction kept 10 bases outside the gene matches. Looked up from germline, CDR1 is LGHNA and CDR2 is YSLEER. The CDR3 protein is CASSQALAGGLNGELFF. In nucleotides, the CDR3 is TGCGCCAGCAGCCAAGCTTTGGCGGGAGGGCTGAACGGGGAGCTGTTTTTT.

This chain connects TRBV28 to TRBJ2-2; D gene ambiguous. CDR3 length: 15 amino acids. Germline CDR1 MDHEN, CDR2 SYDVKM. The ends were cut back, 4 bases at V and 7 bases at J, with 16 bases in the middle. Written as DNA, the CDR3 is TGTGCCAGCAGTTCCATAACTCCTTTGGTCGGGGAGCTGTTTTTT. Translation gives CASSSITPLVGELFF.

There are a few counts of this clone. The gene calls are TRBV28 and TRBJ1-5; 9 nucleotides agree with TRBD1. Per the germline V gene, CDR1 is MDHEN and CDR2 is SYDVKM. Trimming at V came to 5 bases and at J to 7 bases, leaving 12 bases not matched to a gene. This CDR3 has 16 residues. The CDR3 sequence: CASSITTGTGFQPQHF. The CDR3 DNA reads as TGTGCCAGCAGTATAACTACCGGGACAGGGTTCCAGCCCCAGCATTTT. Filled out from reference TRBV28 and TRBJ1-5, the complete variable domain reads DVKVTQSSRYLVKRTGEKVFLECVQDMDHENMFWYRQDPGLGLRLIYFSYDVKMKEKGDIPEGYSVSREKKERFSLILESASTNQTSMYLCASSITTGTGFQPQHFGDGTRLSIL.

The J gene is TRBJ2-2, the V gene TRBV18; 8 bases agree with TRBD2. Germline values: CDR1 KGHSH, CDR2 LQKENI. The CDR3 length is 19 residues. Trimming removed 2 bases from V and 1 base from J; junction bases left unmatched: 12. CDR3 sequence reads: CASSPMYSGAPLNTGELFF. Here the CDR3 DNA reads TGTGCCAGCTCACCAATGTATAGCGGGGCCCCGCTGAACACCGGGGAGCTGTTTTTT.

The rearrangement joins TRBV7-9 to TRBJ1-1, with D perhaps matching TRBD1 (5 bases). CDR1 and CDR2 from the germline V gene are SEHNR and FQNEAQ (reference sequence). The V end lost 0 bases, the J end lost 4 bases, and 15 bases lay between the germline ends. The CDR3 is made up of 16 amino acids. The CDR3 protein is CASSLAGAGSRTEAFF. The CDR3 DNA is TGTGCCAGCAGCTTAGCAGGGGCAGGGTCGCGCACTGAAGCTTTCTTT.

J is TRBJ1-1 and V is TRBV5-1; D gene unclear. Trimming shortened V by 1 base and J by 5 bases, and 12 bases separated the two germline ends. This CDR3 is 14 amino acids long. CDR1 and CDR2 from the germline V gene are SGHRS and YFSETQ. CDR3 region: CASSLYGLTTEAFF. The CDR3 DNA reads TGCGCCAGCAGCTTGTACGGGTTGACGACTGAAGCTTTCTTT.

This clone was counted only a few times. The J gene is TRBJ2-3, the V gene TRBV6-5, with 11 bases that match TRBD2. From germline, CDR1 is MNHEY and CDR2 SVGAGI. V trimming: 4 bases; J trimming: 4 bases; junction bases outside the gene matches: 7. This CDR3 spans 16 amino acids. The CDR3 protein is CASSSTSGSRADTQYF. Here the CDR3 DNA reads TGTGCCAGCAGTTCTACTAGCGGGAGTAGAGCAGATACGCAGTATTTT.

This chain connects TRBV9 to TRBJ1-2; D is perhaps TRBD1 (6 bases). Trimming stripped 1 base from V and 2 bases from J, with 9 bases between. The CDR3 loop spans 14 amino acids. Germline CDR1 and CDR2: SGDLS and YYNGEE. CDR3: CASSVLGANYGYTF. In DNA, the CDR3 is TGTGCCAGCAGCGTACTGGGGGCAAACTATGGCTACACCTTC.

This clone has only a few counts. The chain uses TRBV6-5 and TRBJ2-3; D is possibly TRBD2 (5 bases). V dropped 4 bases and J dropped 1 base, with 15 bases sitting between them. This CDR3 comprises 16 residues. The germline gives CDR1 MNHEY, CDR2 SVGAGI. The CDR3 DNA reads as TGTGCCAGCAGTTCAGCCCGGGGATTTGGCACAGATACGCAGTATTTT. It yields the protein CASSSARGFGTDTQYF.

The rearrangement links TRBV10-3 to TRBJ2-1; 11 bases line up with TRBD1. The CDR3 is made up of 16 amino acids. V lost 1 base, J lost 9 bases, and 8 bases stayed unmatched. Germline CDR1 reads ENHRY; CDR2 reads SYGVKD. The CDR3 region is CAISEFGTGGYAEQFF. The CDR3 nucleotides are TGTGCCATCAGTGAGTTCGGGACAGGGGGATATGCTGAGCAGTTCTTC.